Below, one T cell receptor (beta chain) is given with its context. Antigen: not known. Some clones are missing from TCRdb's copy, which holds only in-frame ones; the method was immunoSEQ multiplex PCR. The table has tens of thousands of clones, around 88% seen once. These data are taken from a study of OX40 agonist ivuxolimab in advanced cancers. The wider study: Three patients responded partially, comprising one with hepatocellular carcinoma and two with cutaneous melanoma. Whole-study findings and limits: Averaged across samples, CD8+ T cells carried more expanded clones than CD4+ did.

CDR1 is SGHKS and CDR2 is YYEKEE in the germline V gene (reference sequence). This CDR3 contains 16 residues. V shed 2 bases and J 0 bases; nucleotides not matched to a gene: 8. This rearrangement joins TRBV5-5 to TRBJ2-7; 7 bases are a match to TRBD1. This material consisted of CD4+ or CD8+ T cells sorted from blood, taken in a trial of the OX40 agonist ivuxolimab. The sequence was obtained from an adult with an advanced solid tumor such as melanoma, head and neck, liver or kidney cancer. The chain's CDR3 is CASSFSGTAFSYEQYF. DNA of the CDR3: TGTGCCAGCAGCTTCTCCGGGACAGCGTTCTCCTACGAGCAGTACTTC.